These 25 T cell receptor beta chains came from one sample sequenced in a study of cytomegalovirus exposure and HLA in healthy donors. Vbeta (60) and Jbeta (13) primers were used in the PCR. Here immunoSEQ multiplex PCR was the method, and the copy in TCRdb shows in-frame clones only, minus some. The sample yields roughly 190,000 clones, about four fifths seen once. The sample was PBMCs. The source of these receptors is a woman aged 45-60 years in good health and CMV-seropositive.

This rearrangement joins TRBV5-8 to TRBJ1-5; D is perhaps TRBD1 (6 bases). Germline V gene sequence: CDR1 SGHTS, CDR2 YDEGEE. The V gene lost 4 bases and the J gene lost 4 bases, with 15 bases spanning the gap. The CDR3 extends over 15 amino acids. The CDR3 bases are TGTGCCAGCAGCCCAGGGGTTCAGCCAAATCAGCCCCAGCATTTT. This translates into CASSPGVQPNQPQHF.

The genes are TRBV6-4 and TRBJ2-3; weak D call: TRBD2 (5 bases). Germline CDR1 MRHNA, CDR2 SNTAGT. V lost 3 bases and J 0 bases, leaving 7 bases between the germline ends. This CDR3 is 14 amino acids long. The CDR3 DNA reads as TGTGCCAGCAGTGAAGGACTTAGCACAGATACGCAGTATTTT. Amino acids: CASSEGLSTDTQYF.

The V gene is TRBV11-3, the J gene TRBJ2-2; D possibly corresponds to TRBD2 (5 bases). The length of the CDR3 is 15 residues. Germline V CDR1 and CDR2: SGHNT, YENEEA. Trimming left V 4 bases short and J 5 bases short, with 14 bases between. The DNA of the CDR3 is TGTGCCAGCAGCTCGAGGGTCTCGGGAACCGGGGAGCTGTTTTTT. Translation: CASSSRVSGTGELFF.

This clone occurred once. The chain joins TRBV30 to TRBJ1-6, with TRBD1 as a possible D gene (6 bases). The germline CDR1 and CDR2 sequences are GTSNPN and SVGIG (reference sequence). Trimming cost V 2 bases and J 6 bases, with 11 bases left between them. The length of the CDR3 is 14 residues. The CDR3 region is CAWSPGQTNSPLHF. In nucleotides, the CDR3 is TGTGCCTGGAGTCCCGGACAGACTAATTCACCCCTCCACTTT.

The V gene is TRBV7-2, the J gene TRBJ2-7; 10 nucleotides agree with TRBD2. V was pared by 1 base and J by 0 bases, with 3 bases of the junction left unmatched. CDR1 and CDR2 from the germline V gene are SGHTA and FQGNSA. The CDR3 extends over 16 amino acids. The CDR3, as DNA: TGTGCCAGCAGCTTAGTGAGCGGGGGGGCCTCCTACGAGCAGTACTTC. Translated: CASSLVSGGASYEQYF.

V gene TRBV7-3 combines with J gene TRBJ1-2; D not resolved. With 3 bases removed from V and 1 base from J, the gap between germline ends came to 6 bases. CDR1 and CDR2 from the germline V gene are SGHTA and FQGTGA. This CDR3 contains 13 residues. The chain's CDR3 is CASSFGVNYGYTF. CDR3 bases: TGTGCCAGCAGCTTCGGGGTTAACTATGGCTACACCTTC.

The genes are TRBV7-9 and TRBJ1-2; TRBD1 matches at 7 bases. The CDR3 is 15 amino acids. Unmatched junction bases numbered 13, after V lost 5 bases and J lost 7 bases. The germline CDR1 and CDR2 sequences are SEHNR and FQNEAQ (reference sequence). The CDR3 spells CASSATGTDRSGYTF. Here the CDR3 DNA reads TGTGCCAGCAGCGCTACCGGGACAGACCGTAGTGGCTACACCTTC. Full variable domain (outside the CDR3, taken from reference TRBV7-9 and TRBJ1-2): DTGVSQNPRHKITKRGQNVTFRCDPISEHNRLYWYRQTLGQGPEFLTYFQNEAQLEKSRLLSDRFSAERPKGSFSTLEIQRTEQGDSAMYLCASSATGTDRSGYTFGSGTRLTVV.

The V and J genes are TRBV9 and TRBJ1-2, with TRBD1 matching over 9 bases. Germline CDR1 SGDLS, CDR2 YYNGEE. The trim removed 3 bases at V and 4 bases at J, leaving 7 bases unmatched. This CDR3 is built from 15 residues. The CDR3 spells CASSARDRVIYGYTF. DNA for the CDR3: TGTGCCAGCAGCGCCCGGGACAGGGTCATCTATGGCTACACCTTC.

CDR3 DNA: TGTGCCAGCAGCTTATCGGACAGGGTAGTCTATGGCTACACCTTC. Encoded protein: CASSLSDRVVYGYTF. The chain recombines TRBV7-9 with TRBJ1-2; TRBD1 agrees at 8 bases. The CDR3 is 15 residues long. Germline lookup yields CDR1 SEHNR and CDR2 FQNEAQ (reference sequence). V lost 2 bases and J lost 4; bases outside the gene matches: 6.

V gene TRBV6-1 combines with J gene TRBJ1-1; 11 bases match TRBD1. The V and J ends lost 2 bases and 0 bases, in that order; junction bases with no gene match: 5. In germline, CDR1 is MNHNS, CDR2 SASEGT. There are 17 residues in the CDR3. CDR3 sequence: CASSEPGQGGLNTEAFF. The DNA of the CDR3 is TGTGCCAGCAGTGAACCGGGACAGGGGGGACTGAACACTGAAGCTTTCTTT.

The chain recombines TRBV27 with TRBJ1-1; D is perhaps TRBD1 (6 bases). Trimming cost V 1 base and J 2 bases, with 11 bases left between them. Per the germline V gene, CDR1 is MNHEY and CDR2 is SMNVEV (reference sequence). The CDR3 length is 15 residues. CDR3 nucleotides: TGTGCCAGCAGTTTATTCGGGGGGCCAAACACTGAAGCTTTCTTT. Translation gives CASSLFGGPNTEAFF.

The rearrangement links TRBV21-1 to TRBJ2-7; the D call in the table, TRBD2, was not verified against the DNA. TRBV21-1 is a pseudogene locus. The CDR3 runs 18 residues. CDR3 region: CASSKEGSGGRSSYEQYF. DNA for the CDR3: TGTGCCAGCAGCAAGGAAGGTAGCGGGGGGCGGAGCTCCTACGAGCAGTACTTC.

This chain joins TRBV12-5 and TRBJ2-7; 11 nucleotides align to TRBD2. The CDR3 covers 15 residues. Germline CDR1 LGHNT, CDR2 FRNRAP. V lost 6 bases to trimming and J lost 3 bases; unmatched junction nucleotides: 7. As DNA, the CDR3 is TGTGCTAGTGGACTAGCGGGGGTCCTGGACTACGAGCAGTACTTC. Translated, it gives CASGLAGVLDYEQYF.

The V gene is TRBV5-4, the J gene TRBJ2-2, with TRBD1 matching over 7 bases. Trimming cost V 0 bases and J 4 bases; bases outside gene matches: 6. The CDR3 extends over 16 amino acids. Looked up from germline, CDR1 is SGHNT and CDR2 is YYREEE (reference sequence). The DNA of the CDR3 is TGTGCCAGCAGCTTGGAAGGGGGCGCCCCCACCGGGGAGCTGTTTTTT. Its translation is CASSLEGGAPTGELFF.

This chain connects TRBV27 to TRBJ1-2, with 8 positions matching TRBD1. The CDR3 has 14 amino acids. Germline V gives CDR1 MNHEY, CDR2 SMNVEV (reference sequence). J lost 7 bases, V lost 5 bases, and 9 bases had no gene match. In DNA form, the CDR3 reads TGTGCCAGCAGTCCCCGGACAGGGCTAAGTGGCTACACCTTC. Amino acid sequence: CASSPRTGLSGYTF.

This clone was seen only a few times. The chain is built from TRBV6-1 and TRBJ2-1, with 11 nucleotides matching TRBD1. The CDR3 is made up of 15 amino acids. Germline V gene data show CDR1 as MNHNS and CDR2 as SASEGT. The ends lost 3 bases at V and 6 bases at J; junction bases unmatched: 4. The CDR3 here is CASSETGTGGNEQFF. CDR3 DNA: TGTGCCAGCAGTGAGACCGGGACAGGGGGCAATGAGCAGTTCTTC.

This clone showed up just a few times. The CDR3 loop is CASSLFLGRTGELFF. In nucleotides, the CDR3 is TGTGCCAGCAGCTTGTTCCTGGGGAGGACCGGGGAGCTGTTTTTT. The chain combines TRBV5-6 with TRBJ2-2, with D perhaps TRBD2 (6 bases). Trimming removed 1 base from V and 5 bases from J, with 12 bases in between. CDR3 length: 15 residues. Germline CDR1 reads SGHDT; CDR2 reads YYEEEE.

The chain has TRBV6-5 and TRBJ1-4; D ambiguous. The germline V gene has CDR1 MNHEY and CDR2 SVGAGI. The CDR3 is 14 residues long. Trimming stripped 5 bases from V and 3 bases from J, with 10 bases between. CDR3 sequence (DNA): TGTGCCAGCAGTGAAGTGGCTCCTAATGAAAAACTGTTTTTT. Encoded protein: CASSEVAPNEKLFF.

The chain recombines TRBV11-2 with TRBJ2-7, with D maybe TRBD2 (5 bases). Germline V gives CDR1 SGHAT, CDR2 FQNNGV. This CDR3 comprises 15 residues. Trimming removed 5 bases at V and 2 bases at J, with 16 bases between. CDR3 amino acids: CASSLGRRLTYEQYF. CDR3 DNA sequence: TGTGCCAGCAGCCTTGGGAGACGGTTGACCTACGAGCAGTACTTC. Full variable domain (outside the CDR3, taken from reference TRBV11-2 and TRBJ2-7): EAGVAQSPRYKIIEKRQSVAFWCNPISGHATLYWYQQILGQGPKLLIQFQNNGVVDDSQLPKDRFSAERLKGVDSTLKIQPAKLEDSAVYLCASSLGRRLTYEQYFGPGTRLTVT.

The rearrangement joins TRBV5-1 to TRBJ1-6; 7 nucleotides line up with TRBD1. Losses at the gene ends were 4 bases for V and 7 bases for J; bases not matched to a gene: 11. The CDR3 extends over 16 amino acids. Germline loops: CDR1 SGHRS, CDR2 YFSETQ. CDR3: CASSPAGGSANSPLHF. The CDR3 DNA follows: TGCGCCAGCAGCCCCGCAGGGGGGAGTGCGAATTCACCCCTCCACTTT.

V gene TRBV6-6 combines with J gene TRBJ2-1, with 10 bases aligning to TRBD2. The CDR3 has 15 residues. With 5 bases clipped from V and 8 bases from J, the junction kept 9 bases outside the gene matches. CDR1 and CDR2 from the germline V gene are MNHNY and SVGAGI (reference sequence). DNA for the CDR3: TGTGCCAGCAGTCCCCAGCGGGGGGGCAGACATGAGCAGTTCTTC. Protein sequence: CASSPQRGGRHEQFF.

The chain combines TRBV18 with TRBJ2-6; 8 bases line up with TRBD1. With V trimmed by 6 bases and J by 4 bases, 20 bases remained unmatched. The germline gives CDR1 KGHSH, CDR2 LQKENI. The CDR3 runs to 20 residues. This CDR3 is CASSPRPGAGGPFGANVLTF. The CDR3 coding sequence is TGTGCCAGCTCCCCTCGACCGGGGGCAGGGGGCCCCTTCGGGGCCAACGTCCTGACTTTC.

The chain joins TRBV5-5 to TRBJ2-3; D not certain. Trimming took 1 base from V and 0 from J, leaving 6 bases between them. The CDR3 is 14 residues long. Per the germline V gene, CDR1 is SGHKS and CDR2 is YYEKEE (reference sequence). The CDR3 nucleotides read TGTGCCAGCAGCTTGCCTCAGAGCACAGATACGCAGTATTTT. Its translation: CASSLPQSTDTQYF.

The V and J genes are TRBV25-1 and TRBJ2-7; 9 bases are shared with TRBD1. The CDR3 totals 16 residues. Germline V gene data show CDR1 as MGHDK and CDR2 as SYGVNS. The V segment lost 2 bases and the J segment 5 bases; nucleotides outside the gene matches: 10. The CDR3: CASSEGGGGTGNEQYF. CDR3 nucleotides: TGTGCCAGCAGTGAAGGGGGGGGAGGGACAGGGAACGAGCAGTACTTC.

The rearrangement joins TRBV6-6 to TRBJ2-5; 7 nucleotides agree with TRBD1. The junction had 6 bases not matched to a gene; V was cut back by 6 bases and J by 2 bases. The CDR3 runs 14 residues. Germline V gene data show CDR1 as MNHNY and CDR2 as SVGAGI (reference sequence). CDR3 protein: CASSRDSRQETQYF. DNA for the CDR3: TGTGCCAGCAGCCGGGACAGCAGACAAGAGACCCAGTACTTC.